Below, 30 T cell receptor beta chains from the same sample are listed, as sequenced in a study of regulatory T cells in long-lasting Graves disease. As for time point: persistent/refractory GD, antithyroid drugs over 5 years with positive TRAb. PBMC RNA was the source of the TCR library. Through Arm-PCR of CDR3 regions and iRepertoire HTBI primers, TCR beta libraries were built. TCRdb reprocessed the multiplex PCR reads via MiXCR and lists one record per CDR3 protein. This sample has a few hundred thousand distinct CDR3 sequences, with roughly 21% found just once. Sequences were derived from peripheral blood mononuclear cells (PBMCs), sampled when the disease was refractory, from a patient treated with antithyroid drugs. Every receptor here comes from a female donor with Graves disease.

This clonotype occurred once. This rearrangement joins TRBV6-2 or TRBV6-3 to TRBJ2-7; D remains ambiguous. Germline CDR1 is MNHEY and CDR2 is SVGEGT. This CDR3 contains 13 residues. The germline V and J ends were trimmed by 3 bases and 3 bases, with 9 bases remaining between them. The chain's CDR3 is CASSYEAYYEQYF. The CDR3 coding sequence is TGTGCCAGCAGTTATGAGGCCTACTACGAGCAGTACTTC.

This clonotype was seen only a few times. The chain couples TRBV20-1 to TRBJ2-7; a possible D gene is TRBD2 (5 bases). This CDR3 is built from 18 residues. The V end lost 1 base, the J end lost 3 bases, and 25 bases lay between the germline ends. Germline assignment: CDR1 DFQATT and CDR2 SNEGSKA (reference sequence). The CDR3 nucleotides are TGCAGTGCTAGAGGAACTCCTTTTGGGAGCGGATTAGACTACGAGCAGTACTTC. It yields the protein CSARGTPFGSGLDYEQYF.

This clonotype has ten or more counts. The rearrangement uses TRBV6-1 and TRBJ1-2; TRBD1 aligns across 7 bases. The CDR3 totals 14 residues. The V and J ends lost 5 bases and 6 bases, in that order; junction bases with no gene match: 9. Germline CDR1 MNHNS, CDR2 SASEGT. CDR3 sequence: CASSQQGRLNGYTF. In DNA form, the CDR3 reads TGTGCCAGCAGTCAACAGGGGCGATTAAATGGCTACACCTTC.

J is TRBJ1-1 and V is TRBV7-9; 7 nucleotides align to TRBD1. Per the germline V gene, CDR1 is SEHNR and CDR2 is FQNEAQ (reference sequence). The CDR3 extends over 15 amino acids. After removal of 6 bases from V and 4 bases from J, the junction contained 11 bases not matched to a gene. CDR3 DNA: TGTGCCAGCAGTCAACTAGGGGGCGCGGGCACTGAAGCTTTCTTT. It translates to CASSQLGGAGTEAFF.

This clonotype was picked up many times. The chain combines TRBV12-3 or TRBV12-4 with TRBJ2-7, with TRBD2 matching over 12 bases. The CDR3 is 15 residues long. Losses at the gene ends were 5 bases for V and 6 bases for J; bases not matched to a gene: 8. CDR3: CASSLVAGLAGEQYF. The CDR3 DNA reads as TGTGCCAGCAGTCTCGTGGCGGGACTAGCGGGCGAGCAGTACTTC.

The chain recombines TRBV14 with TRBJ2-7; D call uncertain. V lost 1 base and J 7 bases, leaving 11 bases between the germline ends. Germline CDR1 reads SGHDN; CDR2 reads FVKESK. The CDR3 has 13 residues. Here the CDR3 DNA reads TGTGCCAGCAGCCAAGGTGGTCTACGGGAGCAGTACTTC. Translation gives CASSQGGLREQYF. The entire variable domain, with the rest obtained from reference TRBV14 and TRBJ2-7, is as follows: EAGVTQFPSHSVIEKGQTVTLRCDPISGHDNLYWYRRVMGKEIKFLLHFVKESKQDESGMPNNRFLAERTGGTYSTLKVQPAELEDSGVYFCASSQGGLREQYFGPGTRLTVT.

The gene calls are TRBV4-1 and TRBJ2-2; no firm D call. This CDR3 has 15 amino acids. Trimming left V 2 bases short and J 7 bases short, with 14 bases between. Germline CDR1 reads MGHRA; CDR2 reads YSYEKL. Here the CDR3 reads CASSQRAPQVGELFF. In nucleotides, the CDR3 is TGCGCCAGCAGCCAAAGAGCCCCCCAGGTCGGGGAGCTGTTTTTT.

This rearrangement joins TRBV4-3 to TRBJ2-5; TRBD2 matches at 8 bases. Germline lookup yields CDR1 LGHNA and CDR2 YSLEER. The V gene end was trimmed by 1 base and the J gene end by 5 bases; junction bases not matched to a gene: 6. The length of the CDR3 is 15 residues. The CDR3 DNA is TGCGCCAGCAGCCAAGGGACTAGCTGGGAGGAGACCCAGTACTTC. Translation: CASSQGTSWEETQYF.

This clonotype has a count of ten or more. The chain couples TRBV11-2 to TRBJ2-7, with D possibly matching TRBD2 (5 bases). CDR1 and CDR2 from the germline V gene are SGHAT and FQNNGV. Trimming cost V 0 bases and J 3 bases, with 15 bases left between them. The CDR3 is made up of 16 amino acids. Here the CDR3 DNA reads TGTGCCAGCAGCTTAGATGCGGGCAGCTGGGGCTACGAGCAGTACTTC. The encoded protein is CASSLDAGSWGYEQYF.

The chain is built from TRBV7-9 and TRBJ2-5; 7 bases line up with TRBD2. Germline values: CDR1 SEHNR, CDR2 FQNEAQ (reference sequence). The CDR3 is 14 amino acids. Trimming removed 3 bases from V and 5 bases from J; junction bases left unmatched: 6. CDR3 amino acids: CASSLRGMAETQYF. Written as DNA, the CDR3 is TGTGCCAGCAGCTTGCGGGGGATGGCGGAGACCCAGTACTTC.

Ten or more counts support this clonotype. The CDR3 sequence is CASSFWGHSNQPQHF. The CDR3 DNA sequence: TGTGCCAGCAGTTTTTGGGGGCATAGCAATCAGCCCCAGCATTTT. This chain joins TRBV12-3 or TRBV12-4 and TRBJ1-5; D is possibly TRBD1 (6 bases). The CDR3 spans 15 residues. The V gene lost 3 bases and the J gene lost 0 bases, with 9 bases spanning the gap.

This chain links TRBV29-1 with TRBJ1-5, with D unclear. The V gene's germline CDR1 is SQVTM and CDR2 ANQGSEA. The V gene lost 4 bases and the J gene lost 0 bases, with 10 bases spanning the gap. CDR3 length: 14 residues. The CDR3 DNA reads TGCAGCGTTGTCGGCTTCGATAGCAATCAGCCCCAGCATTTT. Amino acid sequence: CSVVGFDSNQPQHF.

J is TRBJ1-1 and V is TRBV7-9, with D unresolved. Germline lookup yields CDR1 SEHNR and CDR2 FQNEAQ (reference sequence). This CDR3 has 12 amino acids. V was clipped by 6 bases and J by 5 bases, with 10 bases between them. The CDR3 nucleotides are TGTGCCAGCAGAACAGAGCAGACTGAAGCTTTCTTT. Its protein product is CASRTEQTEAFF.

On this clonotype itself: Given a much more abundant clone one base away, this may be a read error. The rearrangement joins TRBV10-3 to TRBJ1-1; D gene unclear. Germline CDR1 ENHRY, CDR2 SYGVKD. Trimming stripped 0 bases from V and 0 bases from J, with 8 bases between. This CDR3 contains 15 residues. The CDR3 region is CAISESYGLNTEAFF. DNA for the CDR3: TGTGCCATCAGTGAGTCTTACGGACTGAACACTGAAGCTTTCTTT.

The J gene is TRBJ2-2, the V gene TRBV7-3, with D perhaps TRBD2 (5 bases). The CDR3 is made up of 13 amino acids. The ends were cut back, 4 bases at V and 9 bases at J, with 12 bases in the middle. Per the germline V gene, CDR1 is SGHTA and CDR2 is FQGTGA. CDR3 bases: TGTGCCAGCAGCTCAGACCGGGATAGGGAGCTGTTTTTT. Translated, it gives CASSSDRDRELFF.

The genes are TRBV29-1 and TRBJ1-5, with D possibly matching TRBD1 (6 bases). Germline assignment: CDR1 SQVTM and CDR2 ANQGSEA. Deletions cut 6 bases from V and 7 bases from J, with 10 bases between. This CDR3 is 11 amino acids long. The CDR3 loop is CSVQGPQPQHF. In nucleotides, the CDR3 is TGCAGCGTACAGGGTCCCCAGCCCCAGCATTTT.

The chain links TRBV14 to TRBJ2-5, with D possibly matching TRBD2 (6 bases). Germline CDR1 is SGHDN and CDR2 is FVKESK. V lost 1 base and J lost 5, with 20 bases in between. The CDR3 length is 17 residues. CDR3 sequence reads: CASSQAGGSGVSETQYF. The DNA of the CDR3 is TGTGCCAGCAGCCAAGCCGGTGGGTCGGGAGTTTCGGAGACCCAGTACTTC.

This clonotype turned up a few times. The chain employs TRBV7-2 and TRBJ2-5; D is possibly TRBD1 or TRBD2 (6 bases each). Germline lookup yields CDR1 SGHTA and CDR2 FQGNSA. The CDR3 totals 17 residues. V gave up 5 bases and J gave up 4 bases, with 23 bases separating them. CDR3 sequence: CASSAGGLVGALETQYF. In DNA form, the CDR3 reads TGTGCCAGCAGCGCCGGGGGCCTAGTCGGAGCCCTAGAGACCCAGTACTTC.

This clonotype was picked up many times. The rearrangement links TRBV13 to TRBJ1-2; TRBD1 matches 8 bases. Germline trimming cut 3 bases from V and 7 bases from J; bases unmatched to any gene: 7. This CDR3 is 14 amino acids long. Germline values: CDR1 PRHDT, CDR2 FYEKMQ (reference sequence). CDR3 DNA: TGTGCCAGCAGCTTGGGGCAGGGGGCGAGTGGCTACACCTTC. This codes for CASSLGQGASGYTF.

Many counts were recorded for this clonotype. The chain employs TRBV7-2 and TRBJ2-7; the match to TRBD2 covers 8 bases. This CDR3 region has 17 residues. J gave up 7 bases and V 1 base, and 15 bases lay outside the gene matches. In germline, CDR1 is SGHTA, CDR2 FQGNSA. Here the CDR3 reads CASSLGFGAGGLGEQYF. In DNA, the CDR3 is TGTGCCAGCAGCTTAGGGTTCGGGGCGGGAGGTCTGGGAGAGCAGTACTTC.

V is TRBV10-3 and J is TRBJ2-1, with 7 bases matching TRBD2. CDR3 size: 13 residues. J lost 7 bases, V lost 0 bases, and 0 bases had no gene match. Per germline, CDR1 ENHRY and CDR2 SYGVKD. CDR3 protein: CAISESGGNEQFF. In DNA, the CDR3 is TGTGCCATCAGTGAGTCCGGGGGGAATGAGCAGTTCTTC.

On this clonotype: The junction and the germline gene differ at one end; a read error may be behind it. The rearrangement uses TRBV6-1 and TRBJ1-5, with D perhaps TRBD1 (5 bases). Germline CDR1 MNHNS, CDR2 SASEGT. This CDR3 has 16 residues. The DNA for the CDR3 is TGTGCCGGCAGCATAAGGACGGAACCACAGGTCCAGCCCCAGCATTTT. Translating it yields CAGSIRTEPQVQPQHF.

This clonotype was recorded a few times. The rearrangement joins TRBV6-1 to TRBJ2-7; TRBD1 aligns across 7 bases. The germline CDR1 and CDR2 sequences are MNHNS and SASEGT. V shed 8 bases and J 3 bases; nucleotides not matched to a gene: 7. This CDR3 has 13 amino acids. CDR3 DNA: TGTGCCAGCCAAAAAGGGGGCTTCTACGAGCAGTACTTC. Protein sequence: CASQKGGFYEQYF.

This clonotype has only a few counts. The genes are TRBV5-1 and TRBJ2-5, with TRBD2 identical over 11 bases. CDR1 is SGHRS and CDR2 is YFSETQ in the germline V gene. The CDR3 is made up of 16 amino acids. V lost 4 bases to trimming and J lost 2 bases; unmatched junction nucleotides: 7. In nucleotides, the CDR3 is TGCGCCAGCAGCCCGTTGACTAGCGGGACACAAGAGACCCAGTACTTC. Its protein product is CASSPLTSGTQETQYF. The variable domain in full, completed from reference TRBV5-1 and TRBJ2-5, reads KAGVTQTPRYLIKTRGQQVTLSCSPISGHRSVSWYQQTPGQGLQFLFEYFSETQRNKGNFPGRFSGRQFSNSRSEMNVSTLELGDSALYLCASSPLTSGTQETQYFGPGTRLLVL.

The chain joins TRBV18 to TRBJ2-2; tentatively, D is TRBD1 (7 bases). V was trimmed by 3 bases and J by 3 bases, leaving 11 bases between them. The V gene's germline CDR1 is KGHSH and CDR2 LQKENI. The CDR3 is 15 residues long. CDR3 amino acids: CASSPTGTYTGELFF. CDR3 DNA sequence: TGTGCCAGCTCACCGACAGGGACTTACACCGGGGAGCTGTTTTTT.

The CDR3 DNA is TGTGCCAGCAGTTTACAGGGAACCACTGAAGCTTTCTTT. As protein: CASSLQGTTEAFF. This sequence joins TRBV28 and TRBJ1-1; D possibly corresponds to TRBD1 (5 bases). Germline loops: CDR1 MDHEN, CDR2 SYDVKM. CDR3 length equals 13 residues. Trimming removed 2 bases from V and 4 bases from J, with 8 bases in between.

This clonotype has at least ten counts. This CDR3 is CASSSDPPDSYEQYF. The CDR3 nucleotides are TGTGCCAGCAGCTCGGACCCCCCAGATTCCTACGAGCAGTACTTC. V and J are TRBV11-2 and TRBJ2-7; D is unresolved. V lost 4 bases and J lost 1, with 14 bases in between. Per germline, CDR1 SGHAT and CDR2 FQNNGV. CDR3 length: 15 residues.

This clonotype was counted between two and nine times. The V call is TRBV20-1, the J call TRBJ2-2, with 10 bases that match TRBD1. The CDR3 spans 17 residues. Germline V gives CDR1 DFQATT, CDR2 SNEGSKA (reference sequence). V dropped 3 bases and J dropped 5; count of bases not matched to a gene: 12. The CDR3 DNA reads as TGCAGTGCTAGGCCCGTGGACAGGGGGACTTTTACCGGGGAGCTGTTTTTT. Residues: CSARPVDRGTFTGELFF.

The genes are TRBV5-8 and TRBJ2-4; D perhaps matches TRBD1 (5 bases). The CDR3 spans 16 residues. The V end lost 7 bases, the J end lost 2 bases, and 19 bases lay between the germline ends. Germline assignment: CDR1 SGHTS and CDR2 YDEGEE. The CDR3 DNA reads TGTGCCAGCCCGTTTCGTCCAGGGTCATCCAAAAACATTCAGTACTTC. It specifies CASPFRPGSSKNIQYF. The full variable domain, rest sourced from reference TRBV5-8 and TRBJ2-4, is EAGVTQSPTHLIKTRGQQATLRCSPISGHTSVYWYQQALGLGLQFLLWYDEGEERNRGNFPPRFSGRQFPNYSSELNVNALELEDSALYLCASPFRPGSSKNIQYFGAGTRLSVL.

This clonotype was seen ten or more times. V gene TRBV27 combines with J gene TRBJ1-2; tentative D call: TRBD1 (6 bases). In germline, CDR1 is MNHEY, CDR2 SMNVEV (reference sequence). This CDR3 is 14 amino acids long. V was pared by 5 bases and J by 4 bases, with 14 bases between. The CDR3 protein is CASSESGEVYGYTF. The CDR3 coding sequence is TGTGCCAGCAGTGAGTCAGGGGAGGTCTATGGCTACACCTTC.